This entry features one T cell receptor (beta chain) sequence. Antigen unknown. Generated by immunoSEQ multiplex PCR, the TCRdb table keeps only in-frame clones and is missing some. The repertoire holds about 46,000 clones, with roughly 80% as singletons. The data were taken from a study of PD-1 blockade in classical Hodgkin lymphoma. Regarding the study as a whole: Unlike CD8+ TCR diversity, which did not rise significantly by C4D1, CD4+ TCR diversity did. TCR diversity at baseline was reported to be reduced in newly diagnosed patients relative to healthy donors.

Every patient was affected by relapse after autologous stem cell transplantation, while exposure to brentuximab vedotin was not uniform. This TCR derives from a human donor with classical Hodgkin lymphoma. The sample in question was peripheral blood mononuclear cells (PBMCs), obtained before the second cycle of nivolumab.

CDR3 residues: CASSLGRIGGGGNTIYF. Here the CDR3 DNA reads TGTGCCAGCAGCTTAGGCAGGATCGGGGGCGGAGGAAACACCATATATTTT. V usage is TRBV13 and J usage is TRBJ1-3; TRBD1 might be the D (6 bases). Deletions cut 0 bases from V and 4 bases from J, with 16 bases between. The CDR3 extends over 17 amino acids. Germline loops: CDR1 PRHDT, CDR2 FYEKMQ (reference sequence). Full variable domain (remainder filled in from reference TRBV13 and TRBJ1-3): AAGVIQSPRHLIKEKRETATLKCYPIPRHDTVYWYQQGPGQDPQFLISFYEKMQSDKGSIPDRFSAQQFSDYHSELNMSSLELGDSALYFCASSLGRIGGGGNTIYFGEGSWLTVV.